In its sample, the clone carrying this T cell receptor beta chain was seen once. Second-dose intervals near 4 or 12 weeks were combined. Clones were sequenced by immunoSEQ multiplex PCR, and TCRdb holds only the in-frame ones, with some missing. Seen here are 95,000 to 150,000 clones, 87% observed once, and the top ten hold approximately 2.5%. The data were obtained in a study of T cell responses to AZD1222 COVID-19 vaccine. This CDR3 has 12 amino acids. Trimming removed 6 bases from V and 8 bases from J, with 8 bases in between. The germline V gene encodes CDR1 MNHEY and CDR2 SVGEGT. V and J are TRBV6-2 or TRBV6-3 and TRBJ1-6; D gene uncertain. Sequences were derived from peripheral blood, sampled 28 days after the second AZD1222 dose. This clonotype was sampled from an adult who received the AZD1222 COVID-19 vaccine. The CDR3 loop is CASSPLHSPLHF. The CDR3 DNA follows: TGTGCCAGCAGCCCGTTGCATTCACCCCTCCACTTT.